These 18 T cell receptor beta chains were all obtained from the same sample, sequenced in a study of radiation and T cells in renal cell carcinoma. Time point specified: baseline pretreatment blood. Described treatment: 15 Gy SBRT to primary tumor, nephrectomy 4 weeks later. Sequencing was performed with immunoSEQ multiplex PCR; in TCRdb, only in-frame clones are kept and a portion is missing. Of 140,000 to 150,000 clones in the sample, 88% were seen once. Specimen: blood, collected from a patient whose treatment included radiotherapy and nephrectomy. These receptors all stem from a woman between 65 and 79 years old with renal cell carcinoma.

The chain uses TRBV6-1 and TRBJ1-2; D possibly corresponds to TRBD1 (6 bases). This CDR3 has 14 amino acids. With 1 base removed from V and 8 bases from J, the gap between germline ends came to 14 bases. Germline V gene lookup returns CDR1 MNHNS and CDR2 SASEGT. CDR3 sequence: CASSEGTAPLGYTF. The DNA of the CDR3 is TGTGCCAGCAGTGAAGGGACAGCCCCTTTGGGCTACACCTTC.

This chain links TRBV27 with TRBJ1-6; tentative D call: TRBD1 (5 bases). The V and J ends lost 6 bases and 6 bases respectively, with 18 bases between them. The germline CDR1 and CDR2 sequences are MNHEY and SMNVEV (reference sequence). The CDR3 contains 16 residues. The CDR3 nucleotides are TGTGCCAGCAGATCCATCGGCGGGACGCCTAATTCACCCCTCCACTTT. As protein: CASRSIGGTPNSPLHF.

The rearrangement joins TRBV5-4 to TRBJ1-1, with D perhaps matching TRBD1 (6 bases). The V gene's germline CDR1 is SGHNT and CDR2 YYREEE (reference sequence). The CDR3 length is 15 residues. V was clipped by 0 bases and J by 6 bases, with 15 bases between them. CDR3 residues: CASSLEQGKGSEAFF. CDR3 DNA sequence: TGTGCCAGCAGCTTGGAGCAGGGGAAGGGTTCTGAAGCTTTCTTT.

V and J are TRBV4-3 and TRBJ1-5; D remains ambiguous. The CDR3 is 15 residues long. V gave up 4 bases and J gave up 7 bases, with 17 bases separating them. Germline V gene lookup returns CDR1 LGHNA and CDR2 YSLEER. CDR3 loop: CASSPLGGLGQPQHF. CDR3 nucleotides: TGCGCCAGCAGCCCTCTTGGCGGGCTGGGACAGCCCCAGCATTTT.

The rearrangement uses TRBV27 and TRBJ2-3, with 13 bases identical to TRBD2. Germline trimming cut 5 bases from V and 5 bases from J; bases unmatched to any gene: 7. CDR1 MNHEY and CDR2 SMNVEV come from the germline V gene (reference sequence). This CDR3 region has 16 residues. This CDR3 reads CASSQLAGGPQDTQYF. CDR3 DNA: TGTGCCAGCAGTCAACTAGCGGGGGGGCCGCAAGATACGCAGTATTTT.

This clone was observed a single time. CDR3 region: CASSPIGQPSYNEQFF. The CDR3 bases are TGTGCCAGCAGCCCCATTGGACAGCCGTCCTACAATGAGCAGTTCTTC. The chain carries TRBV28 and TRBJ2-1; D possibly corresponds to TRBD1 (6 bases). Germline V lookup: CDR1 MDHEN, CDR2 SYDVKM. Trimming left V 6 bases short and J 1 base short, with 16 bases between. The CDR3 has 16 amino acids.

CDR3 residues: CASRGRRLGGYTF. The CDR3 coding sequence is TGTGCCAGCAGAGGGCGACGGCTGGGTGGCTACACCTTC. The chain is built from TRBV28 and TRBJ1-2; D uncertain. With 6 bases removed from V and 7 bases from J, the gap between germline ends came to 15 bases. The CDR3 consists of 13 residues. Germline V gene data show CDR1 as MDHEN and CDR2 as SYDVKM.

The rearrangement joins TRBV30 to TRBJ1-6, with TRBD1 matching over 9 bases. J lost 7 bases, V lost 1 base, and 8 bases had no gene match. The CDR3 has 16 amino acids. Germline CDR1 is GTSNPN and CDR2 is SVGIG (reference sequence). Written as DNA, the CDR3 is TGTGCCTGGAGTGCTAAGACCGGGACAGGGAATTCACCCCTCCACTTT. Translating it yields CAWSAKTGTGNSPLHF.

The chain has TRBV5-1 and TRBJ2-5; D is ambiguous. V was pared by 0 bases and J by 2 bases, with 17 bases between. This CDR3 has 17 amino acids. CDR1 is SGHRS and CDR2 is YFSETQ in the germline V gene. CDR3 sequence: CASSLDVVGYQQETQYF. In nucleotides, the CDR3 is TGCGCCAGCAGCTTGGACGTGGTGGGTTACCAACAAGAGACCCAGTACTTC.

The chain links TRBV19 to TRBJ1-2; D unresolved. Trimming took 3 bases from V and 6 from J, leaving 11 bases between them. The germline gives CDR1 LNHDA, CDR2 SQIVND (reference sequence). The CDR3 covers 13 residues. The chain's CDR3 is CASSISGKDGYTF. DNA for the CDR3: TGTGCCAGTAGTATCTCCGGGAAAGATGGCTACACCTTC.

The rearrangement links TRBV25-1 to TRBJ1-2; possible D gene TRBD1, 6 bases. CDR3 length: 13 residues. The V gene's germline CDR1 is MGHDK and CDR2 SYGVNS. Trimming pared 4 bases from V and 6 bases from J, leaving 12 bases between. In nucleotides, the CDR3 is TGTGCCAGCAGTGGCGTCAGGGGCCATGGCTACACCTTC. The encoded protein is CASSGVRGHGYTF.

The chain has TRBV6-4 and TRBJ1-5; no firm D call. V was trimmed by 4 bases and J by 6 bases, leaving 10 bases between them. The CDR3 sequence is 13 residues long. Germline CDR1 is MRHNA and CDR2 is SNTAGT. In DNA form, the CDR3 reads TGTGCCAGCAGTGTAGGGTTCGGTCAGCCCCAGCATTTT. It yields the protein CASSVGFGQPQHF.

The V and J genes are TRBV4-1 and TRBJ1-2; D gene unclear. The CDR3 consists of 14 residues. Deletions cut 0 bases from V and 6 bases from J, with 11 bases between. The germline gives CDR1 MGHRA, CDR2 YSYEKL. The CDR3 protein is CASSQDPPAHGYTF. The CDR3 bases are TGCGCCAGCAGCCAAGATCCCCCCGCACATGGCTACACCTTC.

The sample holds one count of this clone. The rearrangement joins TRBV6-5 to TRBJ2-2; D is unclear. V lost 2 bases, J lost 2 bases, and 9 bases lay in between. Germline-derived CDR1 and CDR2 are MNHEY and SVGAGI. The CDR3 has 15 amino acids. DNA for the CDR3: TGTGCCAGCAGTTACGGCCAGACAAACACCGGGGAGCTGTTTTTT. Translated, it gives CASSYGQTNTGELFF.

The chain couples TRBV5-6 to TRBJ2-3; no firm D call. Between the trimmed V and J ends, which lost 4 bases and 2 bases, there was a span of 11 bases. The CDR3 runs 14 residues. Germline CDR1 and CDR2: SGHDT and YYEEEE. In nucleotides, the CDR3 is TGTGCCAGCAGCGAGCGACCAGACACAGATACGCAGTATTTT. Its translation: CASSERPDTDTQYF.

The V and J genes are TRBV5-1 and TRBJ1-1; TRBD1 aligns across 12 bases. CDR3 size: 17 residues. V trimming: 0 bases; J trimming: 1 base; junction bases outside the gene matches: 4. Germline CDR1 is SGHRS and CDR2 is YFSETQ. CDR3 in amino acids: CASSLVGQGAKNTEAFF. DNA for the CDR3: TGCGCCAGCAGCTTGGTGGGACAGGGGGCGAAGAACACTGAAGCTTTCTTT.

The table lists this clone with a count of one. The chain couples TRBV9 to TRBJ2-1; 9 bases agree with TRBD2. This CDR3 region has 15 residues. Germline V CDR1 and CDR2: SGDLS, YYNGEE. Unmatched junction bases numbered 12, after V lost 4 bases and J lost 10 bases. CDR3 bases: TGTGCCAGCAGCCCCGGGCGGGGGGGTCCCCGGGAGCAGTTCTTC. Encoded protein: CASSPGRGGPREQFF.

The chain employs TRBV9 and TRBJ1-1, with 7 bases fitting TRBD1. The CDR3 has 14 residues. J lost 3 bases, V lost 1 base, and 3 bases had no gene match. Per the germline V gene, CDR1 is SGDLS and CDR2 is YYNGEE. CDR3: CASSVFDRDTEAFF. In DNA form, the CDR3 reads TGTGCCAGCAGCGTATTCGACAGGGACACTGAAGCTTTCTTT.